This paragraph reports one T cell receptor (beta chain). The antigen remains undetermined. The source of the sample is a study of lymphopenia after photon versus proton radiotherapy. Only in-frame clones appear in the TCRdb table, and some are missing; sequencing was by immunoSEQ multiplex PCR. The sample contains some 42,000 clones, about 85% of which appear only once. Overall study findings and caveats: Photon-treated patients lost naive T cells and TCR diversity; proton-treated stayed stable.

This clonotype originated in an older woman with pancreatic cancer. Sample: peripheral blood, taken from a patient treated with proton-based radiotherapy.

The chain's CDR3 is CASSLGRGDTQYF. CDR3 nucleotides: TGTGCCAGCAGCTTGGGGCGGGGAGATACGCAGTATTTT. The chain combines TRBV5-4 with TRBJ2-3; TRBD2 might be the D (6 bases). Between the trimmed V and J ends, which lost 0 bases and 5 bases, there was a span of 7 bases. This CDR3 spans 13 amino acids. CDR1 and CDR2 from the germline V gene are SGHNT and YYREEE (reference sequence).